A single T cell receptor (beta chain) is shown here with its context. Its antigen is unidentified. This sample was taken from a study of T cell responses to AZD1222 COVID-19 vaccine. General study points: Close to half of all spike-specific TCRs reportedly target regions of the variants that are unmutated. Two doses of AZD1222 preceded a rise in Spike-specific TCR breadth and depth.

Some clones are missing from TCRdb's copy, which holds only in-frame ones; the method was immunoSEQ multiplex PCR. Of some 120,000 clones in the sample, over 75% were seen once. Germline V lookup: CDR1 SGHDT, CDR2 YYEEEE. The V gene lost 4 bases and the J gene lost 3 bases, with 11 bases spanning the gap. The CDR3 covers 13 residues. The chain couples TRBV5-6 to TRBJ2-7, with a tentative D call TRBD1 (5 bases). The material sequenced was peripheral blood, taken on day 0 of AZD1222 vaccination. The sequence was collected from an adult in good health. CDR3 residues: CASSPDRNYEQYF. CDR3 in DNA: TGTGCCAGCAGCCCCGACAGAAACTACGAGCAGTACTTC.